A selection of T cell receptor beta chains follows, all from one sample in a study of T cells in Graves' hyperthyroidism and ophthalmopathy. TCRdb fed the multiplex PCR reads into MiXCR, producing one record per CDR3 protein. Of 300,000 or so distinct CDR3 sequences detected, about a sixth appear once; the ten largest clones hold about 51%. The source material was blood. Every receptor here comes from a woman in her fifties or sixties with Graves' ophthalmopathy. CDR3s include the opening cysteine and the closing phenylalanine or tryptophan. D genes are given only for firm matches. Clone size is shown for a subset of rows, as once, few, many or a class of expanded clone.

J gene	V gene	clone size	D gene	CDR3 protein	CDR3 DNA
TRBJ2-5	TRBV29-1	many	.	CSVEEETQYF	TGCAGCGTTGAGGAAGAGACCCAGTACTTC
TRBJ2-1	TRBV4-3	few	TRBD2	CASSQDSGGRLDNEQFF	TGCGCCAGCAGCCAAGATTCGGGCGGGAGGCTCGACAATGAGCAGTTCTTC
TRBJ1-1	TRBV7-2	.	TRBD1	CASSFTGAEAFF	TGTGCCAGCAGCTTTACAGGGGCTGAAGCTTTCTTT
TRBJ1-2	TRBV6-2/TRBV6-3	many	.	CASSYPEDTTPNYGYTF	TGTGCCAGCAGTTACCCGGAGGACACAACTCCCAACTATGGCTACACCTTC
TRBJ1-1	TRBV29-1	.	.	CSADRVNTEAFF	TGCAGCGCGGACAGAGTGAACACTGAAGCTTTCTTT
TRBJ2-5	TRBV20-1	many	TRBD1	CSEQGAYEETQYF	TGCAGTGAACAGGGGGCATACGAAGAGACCCAGTACTTC
TRBJ1-1	TRBV20-1	many	.	CSAHRGRPLSFF	TGCAGTGCCCATCGGGGCCGACCGTTGAGCTTCTTT
TRBJ1-3	TRBV7-2	many	.	CASSLERNTIYF	TGTGCCAGCAGCTTAGAAAGAAACACCATATATTTT
TRBJ1-5	TRBV30	few	.	CAWNGPRDQPQHF	TGTGCCTGGAACGGCCCACGGGATCAGCCCCAGCATTTT
TRBJ1-4	TRBV13	few	.	CASSLGPGDEKLFF	TGTGCCAGCAGCTTAGGCCCAGGGGATGAAAAACTGTTTTTT
TRBJ1-2	TRBV6-1	many	TRBD1	CASSYGTGKGGYTF	TGTGCCAGCAGTTATGGGACAGGGAAGGGTGGCTACACCTTC
TRBJ1-4	TRBV12-3/TRBV12-4	few	TRBD1	CASSLRIWSGGGEKLFF	TGTGCCAGCAGTTTAAGGATTTGGTCAGGGGGAGGTGAAAAACTGTTTTTT
TRBJ2-3	TRBV9	.	.	CASSATGTSTDTQYF	TGTGCCAGCAGCGCGACCGGGACTAGCACAGATACGCAGTATTTT
TRBJ2-5	TRBV6-2/TRBV6-3	few	.	CASSYGGRETQYF	TGTGCCAGCAGTTACGGGGGGCGGGAGACCCAGTACTTC
TRBJ2-7	TRBV11-2	many	.	CASSLVARASGEQYF	TGTGCCAGCAGCTTGGTCGCCAGGGCAAGTGGCGAGCAGTACTTC
TRBJ2-1	TRBV28	.	TRBD2	CASSPSGTSGSSYNEQFF	TGTGCCAGCAGTCCGTCCGGGACTAGCGGAAGCTCCTACAATGAGCAGTTCTTC
TRBJ2-7	TRBV4-3	few	TRBD1	CASSHTRDRGYEQYF	TGCGCCAGCAGCCATACCCGGGACAGGGGCTACGAGCAGTACTTC
TRBJ2-7	TRBV6-2/TRBV6-3	many	.	CASSSTSYEQYF	TGTGCCAGCAGTTCTACCTCCTACGAGCAGTACTTC
TRBJ2-5	TRBV14	few	.	CASSQDTVTQYF	TGTGCCAGCAGCCAAGATACCGTGACCCAGTACTTC
TRBJ2-2	TRBV28	many	TRBD2	CASSLPIWREEVFGELFF	TGTGCCAGCAGTCTACCCATTTGGCGGGAGGAGGTGTTCGGGGAGCTGTTTTTT
TRBJ2-7	TRBV12-3/TRBV12-4	.	TRBD1	CASRPPGQGIYEQYF	TGTGCCAGCAGACCCCCGGGACAGGGGATCTACGAGCAGTACTTC
TRBJ2-1	TRBV4-1	few	.	CASSHEGAAYNEQFF	TGCGCCAGCAGCCACGAGGGTGCCGCCTACAATGAGCAGTTCTTC
TRBJ1-6	TRBV20-1	many	TRBD1	CSARIGTGGRLSPLHF	TGCAGTGCTAGGATCGGGACAGGAGGGAGGCTTTCACCCCTCCACTTT
TRBJ1-1	TRBV6-5	many	.	CASSYKRQAFF	TGTGCCAGCAGTTACAAACGACAAGCTTTCTTT
TRBJ2-7	TRBV20-1	few	.	CSARRGAISSRGEQYF	TGCAGTGCTAGGAGGGGGGCCATATCCAGTCGGGGCGAGCAGTACTTC
TRBJ1-1	TRBV11-3	many	.	CASSGGRGLDTEAFF	TGTGCCAGCAGCGGAGGGAGGGGCCTGGACACTGAAGCTTTCTTT
TRBJ2-2	TRBV7-7	.	TRBD1	CASSRDRRTGELFF	TGTGCTAGCAGCCGGGACAGGAGGACCGGGGAGCTGTTTTTT